The clone carrying this T cell receptor (beta chain) turned up a few times. The data derive from a study of blood T cell repertoires in COVID-19. At the level of the study: Italy, Spain and the United States were the sources of the convalescent and acute COVID-19 samples.

In the original analysis: Nucleated cell number was recorded as an estimate derived from reference gene primer amplification. The protocol was immunoSEQ multiplex PCR, while the TCRdb copy is restricted to in-frame clones and leaves out a portion. V, J and clone size reflect that table, while D and trimming were determined from the DNA. The table records tens of thousands of clones, over 75% of them present only once. The clonotype comes from a woman in her 70s with acute or convalescent COVID-19. Sequences were obtained from peripheral blood.

CDR3 nucleotide sequence: TGTGCCAGCAGCAAAAGTGGGGGCAGGAACACTGAAGCTTTCTTT. Translation: CASSKSGGRNTEAFF. The chain uses TRBV11-1 and TRBJ1-1; perhaps TRBD1 as D (6 bases). Germline assignment: CDR1 SGHAT and CDR2 FQDESV (reference sequence). The CDR3 is 15 amino acids. The V end was cut by 5 bases, the J end by 1 base, with 14 bases between.